This TCR beta chain was found in a study of graft-versus-host responses after intestinal transplantation. Broader study findings: GvH clonotypes were identified within recipient marrow, with a subset emerging first in ileum or blood. High graft-versus-host to host-versus-graft clonal ratios were found in allografts of patients who had graft-donor T cell macrochimerism.

Germline V gene lookup returns CDR1 MRHNA and CDR2 SNTAGT. V dropped 7 bases and J dropped 7; count of bases not matched to a gene: 7. The CDR3 consists of 15 residues. As for this clone: Its antigen is still unknown.

The method was immunoSEQ multiplex PCR; TCRdb's version includes in-frame clones alone and lacks a portion of them. The table has 35,000 to 45,000 clones, 85% to 95% seen once. The rearrangement links TRBV6-4 to TRBJ2-1; 13 nucleotides align to TRBD2. The receptor was isolated from a human patient who received an intestinal transplant, so some T cells may come from the graft donor. Sample: PBMCs, taken roughly 110 weeks after intestinal transplantation. The DNA of the CDR3 is TGTGCCAGCAACTTACTAGCGGGAGGGCCGAATGAGCAGTTCTTC. As protein: CASNLLAGGPNEQFF.